This T cell receptor beta chain derives from a study of sequential checkpoint blockade in melanoma. Study context: Randomization was 1:1 between first-line nivolumab→ipilimumab and ipilimumab→nivolumab.

Measured with immunoSEQ multiplex PCR; TCRdb has only the in-frame clones, and not every one. The sample shows 15,000 to 20,000 clones, 65% to 80% of them seen only once. The germline V gene has CDR1 MNHNY and CDR2 SVGAGI (reference sequence). There are 15 residues in the CDR3. V was cut by 2 bases and J by 4 bases, with 11 bases left in between. Treatment defined: randomized to nivolumab then ipilimumab (arm A) or the reverse (arm B). DNA-damaging chemotherapy had not been given to any patient beforehand. From thawed PBMCs, live CD3+CD8+ cells negative for CD19 and CD56 were sorted. The clonotype was recovered from a human donor with melanoma. The chain employs TRBV6-6 and TRBJ2-2; no clear D. Sequenced here: CD8+ T cells sorted from blood (inferred from file names), sampled from a patient given nivolumab and ipilimumab in sequence. CDR3 bases: TGTGCCAGCAGTTACCTTGGCAGAGGCACCGGGGAGCTGTTTTTT. Residues: CASSYLGRGTGELFF.